This T cell receptor (beta chain) was documented in a study of CD8+ T cells in alopecia areata. Whole-study context: Those patients who were treated received oral tofacitinib, which was given at 5 to 10 mg twice daily for moderate-to-severe alopecia areata. General study results and limits: Scalp clonality and expanded CD8+ clones among the top 100 showed significant decreases with tofacitinib.

Concerning this clone: Its antigen is still unknown. The same CDR3 can be traced to other DNA sequences in this sample.

This CDR3 spans 9 amino acids. The germline V gene encodes CDR1 SQVTM and CDR2 ANQGSEA. Trimming pared 3 bases from V and 6 bases from J, leaving 0 bases between. cDNA serving as the sequencing template came from extracted, reverse transcribed RNA. Assay: immunoSEQ multiplex PCR; the TCRdb copy retains only in-frame clones and omits some. The sample carries about 190,000 clones, about 60% recorded once. Documented treatment: oral pan-JAK inhibitor, 5-10 mg twice daily. It was from alopecia areata patients that lesional scalp punch biopsies and peripheral blood were collected. PBMCs, the starting material, were the source of sorted CD4+ and CD8+ T cells.

The chain couples TRBV29-1 to TRBJ2-1; D gene uncertain. The sequence was collected from a human donor with alopecia areata. Here the sequenced sample was CD4+ T cells sorted from blood, taken at week 4, from a patient treated with tofacitinib. The CDR3 loop reads CSVDNEQFF. The CDR3 DNA reads TGCAGCGTTGACAATGAGCAGTTCTTC.